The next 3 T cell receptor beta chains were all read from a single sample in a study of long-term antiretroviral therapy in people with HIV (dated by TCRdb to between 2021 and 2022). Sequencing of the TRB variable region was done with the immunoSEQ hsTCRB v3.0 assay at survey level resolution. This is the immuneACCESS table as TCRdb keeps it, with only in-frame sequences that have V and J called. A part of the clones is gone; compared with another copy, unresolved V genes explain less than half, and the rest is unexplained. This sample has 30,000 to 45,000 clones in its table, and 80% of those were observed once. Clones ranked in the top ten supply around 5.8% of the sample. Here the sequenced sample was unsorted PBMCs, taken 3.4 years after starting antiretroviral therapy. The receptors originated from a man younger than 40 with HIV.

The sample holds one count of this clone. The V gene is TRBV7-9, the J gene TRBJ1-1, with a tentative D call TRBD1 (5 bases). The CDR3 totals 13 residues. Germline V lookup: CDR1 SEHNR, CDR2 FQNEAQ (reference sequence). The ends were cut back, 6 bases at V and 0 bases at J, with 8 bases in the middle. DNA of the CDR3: TGTGCCAGCAGTTCAGGGCTGAACACTGAAGCTTTCTTT. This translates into CASSSGLNTEAFF. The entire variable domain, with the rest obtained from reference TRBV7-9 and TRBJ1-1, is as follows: DTGVSQNPRHKITKRGQNVTFRCDPISEHNRLYWYRQTLGQGPEFLTYFQNEAQLEKSRLLSDRFSAERPKGSFSTLEIQRTEQGDSAMYLCASSSGLNTEAFFGQGTRLTVV.

The chain's CDR3 is CASSLGIRLAGGRYRETQYF. The DNA of the CDR3 is TGTGCCAGCAGCCTAGGGATTCGCCTAGCGGGAGGAAGGTATCGGGAGACCCAGTACTTC. This chain links TRBV14 with TRBJ2-5; 11 bases fit TRBD2. The CDR3 is made up of 20 amino acids. J was trimmed by 5 bases and V by 4 bases; bases with no gene match: 21. Germline V CDR1 and CDR2: SGHDN, FVKESK.

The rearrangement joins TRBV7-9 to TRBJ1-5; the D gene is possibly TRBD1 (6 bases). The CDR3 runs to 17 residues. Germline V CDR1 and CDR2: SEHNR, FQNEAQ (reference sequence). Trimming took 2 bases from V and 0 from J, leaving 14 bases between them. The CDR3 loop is CASSLFTGKISNQPQHF. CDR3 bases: TGTGCCAGCAGCTTATTTACAGGGAAAATTAGCAATCAGCCCCAGCATTTT.